This T cell receptor beta chain was documented in a study of T-cell reconstitution after alpha-beta-depleted transplantation in children. The CDR3 contains 14 residues. Germline CDR1 reads SGHKS; CDR2 reads YYEKEE (reference sequence). The V gene lost 3 bases and the J gene lost 2 bases, with 12 bases spanning the gap. There are many counts of this clonotype. The TCRbeta library incorporated unique molecular identifiers. MiXCR, applied by TCRdb to the PCR reads, yields one record per CDR3 protein. The data contain 250,000 to 300,000 distinct CDR3 sequences, about 9.4% of them singletons. The TCR originated in a boy in the first two years of life with acute myeloid leukemia, due to receive a stem cell transplant. The rearrangement uses TRBV5-5 and TRBJ2-7; TRBD2 is a possible D gene (6 bases). Here the sequenced sample was PBMCs, taken before TCRalphabeta/CD19-depleted stem cell transplant. The CDR3 DNA sequence: TGTGCCAGCAGCTCGGGACTTATGACCTACGAGCAGTACTTC. Amino acids: CASSSGLMTYEQYF.